These 32 T cell receptor beta chains were all obtained from the same sample, sequenced in a study of T cell repertoires in cytomegalovirus infection. TCRdb used MiXCR to reprocess the reads, holding one entry per CDR3 protein. The table lists 86,000 or so distinct CDR3 sequences, roughly a quarter of them singletons. These TCRs' antigens remain unknown. Sequences were derived from CD8+ T cells from cultured PBMCs, sampled from culture after CMV antigen stimulation. The receptors shown here come from a human donor in good health (CMV status not recorded). Some clones in this sample may be carry-over from other donors' samples.

The chain joins TRBV11-2 to TRBJ2-1; TRBD2 matches 9 bases. V lost 5 bases, J lost 8 bases, and 10 bases stayed unmatched. This CDR3 is built from 15 residues. From germline, CDR1 is SGHAT and CDR2 FQNNGV. In DNA form, the CDR3 reads TGTGCCAGCAGCCCTATGGCGGGAGGGCCCCATGAGCAGTTCTTC. Protein: CASSPMAGGPHEQFF. The entire variable domain, with the rest obtained from reference TRBV11-2 and TRBJ2-1, is as follows: EAGVAQSPRYKIIEKRQSVAFWCNPISGHATLYWYQQILGQGPKLLIQFQNNGVVDDSQLPKDRFSAERLKGVDSTLKIQPAKLEDSAVYLCASSPMAGGPHEQFFGPGTRLTVL.

CDR3 sequence (DNA): TGTGCCAGCAGCCCTCGGACAGCAGCACCTCAAGAGACCCAGTACTTC. Translated, it gives CASSPRTAAPQETQYF. V and J are TRBV11-3 and TRBJ2-5; a possible D gene is TRBD1 (6 bases). CDR1 is SGHNT, CDR2 YENEEA, per germline. Trimming took 5 bases from V and 2 from J, leaving 18 bases between them. CDR3 length: 16 amino acids. Drawing the rest from reference TRBV11-3 and TRBJ2-5, the complete variable domain is EAGVVQSPRYKIIEKKQPVAFWCNPISGHNTLYWYLQNLGQGPELLIRYENEEAVDDSQLPKDRFSAERLKGVDSTLKIQPAELGDSAVYLCASSPRTAAPQETQYFGPGTRLLVL.

This clonotype was seen repeatedly, ten times or more. This chain connects TRBV7-2 to TRBJ1-1; possibly TRBD1 for D (5 bases). This CDR3 comprises 17 residues. Trimming pared 5 bases from V and 0 bases from J, leaving 19 bases between. CDR1 is SGHTA, CDR2 FQGNSA, per germline. CDR3 region: CASSPGGGGGMNTEAFF. The DNA for the CDR3 is TGTGCCAGCAGCCCCGGGGGGGGTGGAGGGATGAACACTGAAGCTTTCTTT.

The CDR3 is CASGQISNQPQHF. CDR3 in DNA: TGTGCCAGTGGACAGATTAGCAATCAGCCCCAGCATTTT. This chain connects TRBV28 to TRBJ1-5, with D perhaps TRBD1 (6 bases). The CDR3 is 13 residues long. The germline V gene has CDR1 MDHEN and CDR2 SYDVKM. Trimming stripped 9 bases from V and 0 bases from J, with 9 bases between.

The rearrangement uses TRBV6-6 and TRBJ2-6; D unclear. The CDR3 has 13 residues. V shed 10 bases and J shed 2 bases, with 9 bases lying between them. CDR1 is MNHNY, CDR2 SVGAGI, per germline (reference sequence). As DNA, the CDR3 is TGTGCCACCTTGACCCCTGGGGCCAACGTCCTGACTTTC. It codes for CATLTPGANVLTF.

This clonotype was recorded at least ten times. The V gene is TRBV30, the J gene TRBJ2-7, with 9 bases fitting TRBD1. Trimming at V came to 2 bases and at J to 2 bases, leaving 7 bases not matched to a gene. Looked up from germline, CDR1 is GTSNPN and CDR2 is SVGIG (reference sequence). The CDR3 spans 15 residues. CDR3 loop: CAWSHGQGTTYEQYF. CDR3 nucleotide sequence: TGTGCCTGGAGTCACGGACAGGGGACGACCTACGAGCAGTACTTC.

There are a few counts of this clonotype. The CDR3 here is CASSMGGHSYEQYF. CDR3 DNA: TGTGCCAGTAGTATGGGGGGGCATTCCTACGAGCAGTACTTC. This chain uses TRBV19 with TRBJ2-7, with D possibly matching TRBD2 (7 bases). This CDR3 region has 14 residues. Trimming stripped 3 bases from V and 1 base from J, with 10 bases between. Germline assignment: CDR1 LNHDA and CDR2 SQIVND (reference sequence).

Concerning this clonotype: This may be a read error, as it is one base from a much larger clone. The chain combines TRBV7-4 with TRBJ1-1; 9 positions agree with TRBD1. The V and J ends lost 4 bases and 7 bases, in that order; junction bases with no gene match: 10. CDR3 size: 15 residues. Germline CDR1 and CDR2: SGHVT and SQSDAQ. Written as DNA, the CDR3 is TGTGCCAGCAGCTCTTATACAGGGGGCCGGATTGAAGCTTTCTTT. Translated: CASSSYTGGRIEAFF.

This clonotype was picked up a small number of times. The chain recombines TRBV4-1 with TRBJ2-7; D ambiguous. V lost 1 base, J lost 3 bases, and 7 bases lay in between. This CDR3 comprises 13 residues. The germline V gene has CDR1 MGHRA and CDR2 YSYEKL. As DNA, the CDR3 is TGCGCCAGCAGCCAAGGAAGAGACTACGAGCAGTACTTC. It specifies CASSQGRDYEQYF.

The DNA of the CDR3 is TGTGCCAGCAGTAAAGGGACAGGTGGAGCTTTCTTT. Translation: CASSKGTGGAFF. The rearrangement joins TRBV27 to TRBJ1-1; 8 bases align to TRBD1. V trimming: 5 bases; J trimming: 10 bases; junction bases outside the gene matches: 6. Germline CDR1 is MNHEY and CDR2 is SMNVEV (reference sequence). There are 12 residues in the CDR3.

This clonotype was picked up many times. V usage is TRBV12-3 or TRBV12-4 and J usage is TRBJ2-1; either TRBD1 or TRBD2 may fit D (5 bases each). V lost 6 bases, J lost 2 bases, and 14 bases lay in between. The CDR3 has 15 amino acids. The CDR3 coding sequence is TGTGCCAGCAGGAGGGGCGGCAGGGCCTACAATGAGCAGTTCTTC. Translated: CASRRGGRAYNEQFF.

V and J are TRBV6-2 or TRBV6-3 and TRBJ1-5; the match to TRBD1 covers 7 bases. The germline CDR1 and CDR2 sequences are MNHEY and SVGEGT. This CDR3 is built from 19 residues. Losses at the gene ends were 4 bases for V and 1 base for J; bases not matched to a gene: 16. DNA of the CDR3: TGTGCCAGCAGTTCCACCACAGGGGTCGTACTACGAAGCAATCAGCCCCAGCATTTT. The encoded protein is CASSSTTGVVLRSNQPQHF.

V gene TRBV4-2 combines with J gene TRBJ2-3, with 8 bases that match TRBD1. CDR3 length: 16 residues. After removal of 1 base from V and 5 bases from J, the junction contained 8 bases not matched to a gene. CDR1 and CDR2 (germline): LGHNA, YNFKEQ. The CDR3 sequence is CASSQVEQGAEDTQYF. CDR3 bases: TGTGCCAGCAGCCAAGTGGAGCAGGGGGCAGAAGATACGCAGTATTTT.

The rearrangement joins TRBV4-3 to TRBJ1-2, with TRBD1 identical over 7 bases. This CDR3 contains 16 residues. Germline CDR1 is LGHNA and CDR2 is YSLEER. The V segment lost 1 base and the J segment 6 bases; nucleotides outside the gene matches: 11. The CDR3 protein is CASSQGETGSDHGYTF. The CDR3 coding sequence is TGCGCCAGCAGCCAAGGAGAGACAGGGAGTGACCATGGCTACACCTTC.

The chain combines TRBV20-1 with TRBJ1-1, with D hard to call. Germline V gene lookup returns CDR1 DFQATT and CDR2 SNEGSKA (reference sequence). V was pared by 3 bases and J by 0 bases, with 23 bases between. The CDR3 runs 18 residues. The CDR3 region has the DNA TGCAGTGCTAGGGTAGAGACGCCCCGAGATAAGATGAACACTGAAGCTTTCTTT. Protein: CSARVETPRDKMNTEAFF.

This clonotype appeared many times. The genes are TRBV13 and TRBJ2-7, with D possibly TRBD1 on 6 matching bases. The germline V gene encodes CDR1 PRHDT and CDR2 FYEKMQ (reference sequence). The CDR3 has 14 amino acids. V was pared by 6 bases and J by 6 bases, with 18 bases between. The CDR3 DNA is TGTGCCAGCAGGAAACAGGGAGCGAGTGGCGAGCAGTACTTC. It encodes CASRKQGASGEQYF.

The rearrangement joins TRBV4-3 to TRBJ2-7, with no clear D. Trimming removed 3 bases from V and 3 bases from J, with 9 bases in between. The CDR3 length is 13 residues. Germline CDR1 and CDR2: LGHNA and YSLEER. For the CDR3, the DNA is TGCGCCAGCAGCCATTCCGCTGGCTACGAGCAGTACTTC. Translating gives CASSHSAGYEQYF.

This clonotype was seen only a few times. The chain links TRBV20-1 to TRBJ2-7; D call uncertain. Between the trimmed V and J ends, which lost 3 bases and 0 bases, there was a span of 9 bases. This CDR3 comprises 13 residues. The germline V gene encodes CDR1 DFQATT and CDR2 SNEGSKA (reference sequence). CDR3 region: CSARESSSYEQYF. The DNA of the CDR3 is TGCAGTGCTAGGGAGAGCAGCTCCTACGAGCAGTACTTC.

This clonotype was recorded a few times. V is TRBV6-2 or TRBV6-3 and J is TRBJ2-1; TRBD1 might be the D (7 bases). The CDR3 sequence is 14 residues long. Germline V lookup: CDR1 MNHEY, CDR2 SVGEGT. Trimming shortened V by 8 bases and J by 8 bases, and 19 bases separated the two germline ends. The CDR3 reads CASWGDRDRDEQFF. The CDR3 coding sequence is TGTGCCAGCTGGGGGGACAGAGATCGCGATGAGCAGTTCTTC.

The chain couples TRBV9 to TRBJ2-3; 9 nucleotides agree with TRBD1. This CDR3 has 17 amino acids. Germline V CDR1 and CDR2: SGDLS, YYNGEE. V trimming: 3 bases; J trimming: 2 bases; junction bases outside the gene matches: 10. The CDR3 region has the DNA TGTGCCAGCAGCGGATCTCGGGACAGGGCCTCCACAGATACGCAGTATTTT. Translated, it gives CASSGSRDRASTDTQYF.

V and J are TRBV5-1 and TRBJ1-4; possible D gene TRBD1, 5 bases. Germline values: CDR1 SGHRS, CDR2 YFSETQ. The ends were cut back, 2 bases at V and 3 bases at J, with 14 bases in the middle. The CDR3 has 16 amino acids. The CDR3 coding sequence is TGCGCCAGCAGCTTTGATACAGGTCTGGCTAATGAAAAACTGTTTTTT. Amino acids: CASSFDTGLANEKLFF.

CDR3 loop: CASSQVDLLTEAFF. CDR3 coding DNA: TGTGCCAGCAGCCAAGTTGACCTGCTGACTGAAGCTTTCTTT. The J gene is TRBJ1-1, the V gene TRBV4-2; D not certain. V was shortened by 1 base and J by 5 bases, with 11 bases between the two germline ends. Germline V CDR1 and CDR2: LGHNA, YNFKEQ. CDR3 size: 14 residues.

In its sample, this clonotype was seen a few times. V usage is TRBV19 and J usage is TRBJ1-5; TRBD1 matches 8 bases. Germline V gives CDR1 LNHDA, CDR2 SQIVND (reference sequence). Trimming cost V 7 bases and J 3 bases; bases outside gene matches: 8. This CDR3 region has 15 residues. CDR3 loop: CASNKGQGFNQPQHF. As DNA, the CDR3 is TGTGCCAGTAACAAAGGACAGGGCTTCAATCAGCCCCAGCATTTT.

There are many counts of this clonotype. This chain uses TRBV30 with TRBJ2-3; D is possibly TRBD2 (5 bases). V lost 1 base, J lost 5 bases, and 10 bases lay in between. Looked up from germline, CDR1 is GTSNPN and CDR2 is SVGIG (reference sequence). CDR3 size: 13 residues. The CDR3 loop is CAWSALAIDTQYF. DNA for the CDR3: TGTGCCTGGAGTGCGCTAGCTATAGATACGCAGTATTTT.

The table lists this clonotype with a few counts. V gene TRBV28 combines with J gene TRBJ1-1; tentative D call: TRBD1 (5 bases). This CDR3 comprises 11 residues. The germline V and J ends were trimmed by 10 bases and 4 bases, with 10 bases remaining between them. Germline values: CDR1 MDHEN, CDR2 SYDVKM. The CDR3 spells CATGLVTEAFF. In DNA, the CDR3 is TGTGCCACAGGGTTGGTCACTGAAGCTTTCTTT.

The DNA of the CDR3 is TGTGCCAGCAGTTTGTCAATTAGGGGGGCCGGGGAGCTGTTTTTT. Translated: CASSLSIRGAGELFF. The V call is TRBV27, the J call TRBJ2-2, with D perhaps assigned TRBD1 or TRBD2 (6 bases each). CDR3 length equals 15 residues. With 3 bases removed from V and 6 bases from J, the gap between germline ends came to 14 bases. Germline V gene data show CDR1 as MNHEY and CDR2 as SMNVEV (reference sequence).

For this clonotype: A much larger clone lies a single base off, so this may be a read error. The rearrangement links TRBV6-1 to TRBJ2-5, with D maybe TRBD1 (5 bases). The CDR3 sequence is 16 residues long. Germline lookup yields CDR1 MNHNS and CDR2 SASEGT. CDR3 sequence reads: CAGSEIRNRLQETQYF. As DNA, the CDR3 is TGTGCCGGCAGTGAGATACGTAACAGGTTGCAAGAGACCCAGTACTTC.

This clonotype was observed a few times. V usage is TRBV10-3 and J usage is TRBJ1-1, with TRBD1 as a possible D gene (5 bases). Trimming took 6 bases from V and 1 from J, leaving 15 bases between them. The CDR3 has 15 residues. CDR1 and CDR2 from the germline V gene are ENHRY and SYGVKD. The CDR3 coding sequence is TGTGCCATCAGCCCCCTTGGGGGGAGGAACACTGAAGCTTTCTTT. As protein: CAISPLGGRNTEAFF.

The chain combines TRBV2 with TRBJ2-5; tentative D call: TRBD2 (5 bases). The CDR3 sequence is 12 residues long. V lost 8 bases and J lost 4, with 11 bases in between. Germline V lookup: CDR1 SNHLY, CDR2 FYNNEI. The chain's CDR3 is CASAGLGETQYF. CDR3 bases: TGTGCCAGCGCTGGACTCGGAGAGACCCAGTACTTC. The full variable domain, in which reference TRBV2 and TRBJ2-5 provide the parts outside the CDR3, is EPEVTQTPSHQVTQMGQEVILRCVPISNHLYFYWYRQILGQKVEFLVSFYNNEISEKSEIFDDQFSVERPDGSNFTLKIRSTKLEDSAMYFCASAGLGETQYFGPGTRLLVL.

The V call is TRBV27, the J call TRBJ2-3, with 9 bases aligning to TRBD2. The CDR3 contains 15 residues. The V and J ends lost 6 bases and 6 bases, in that order; junction bases with no gene match: 10. Germline V gene lookup returns CDR1 MNHEY and CDR2 SMNVEV (reference sequence). This CDR3 is CASSELAGFLDTQYF. Written as DNA, the CDR3 is TGTGCCAGCAGCGAACTAGCGGGCTTTTTGGATACGCAGTATTTT.

This chain joins TRBV5-1 and TRBJ2-1; 15 bases line up with TRBD2. V shed 0 bases and J 10 bases; nucleotides not matched to a gene: 8. Germline CDR1 SGHRS, CDR2 YFSETQ. The CDR3 contains 17 residues. CDR3 sequence: CASSLGTSGGVKLEQFF. The CDR3, as DNA: TGCGCCAGCAGCTTGGGGACTAGCGGGGGGGTGAAACTGGAGCAGTTCTTC.

This clonotype has at least ten counts. The chain has TRBV7-9 and TRBJ1-1; 9 bases are shared with TRBD1. This CDR3 is built from 15 residues. Germline loops: CDR1 SEHNR, CDR2 FQNEAQ (reference sequence). With 2 bases clipped from V and 1 base from J, the junction kept 2 bases outside the gene matches. The CDR3 region is CASSLSDRGNTEAFF. In DNA, the CDR3 is TGTGCCAGCAGCTTATCGGACAGGGGGAACACTGAAGCTTTCTTT.